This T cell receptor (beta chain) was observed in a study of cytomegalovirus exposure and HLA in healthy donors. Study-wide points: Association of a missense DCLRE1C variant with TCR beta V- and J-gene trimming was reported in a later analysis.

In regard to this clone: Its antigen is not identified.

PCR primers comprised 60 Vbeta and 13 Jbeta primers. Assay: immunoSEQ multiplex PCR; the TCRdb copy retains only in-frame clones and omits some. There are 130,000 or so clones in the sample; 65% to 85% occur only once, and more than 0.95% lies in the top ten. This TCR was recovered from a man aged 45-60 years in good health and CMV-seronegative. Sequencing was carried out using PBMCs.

The CDR3 region has the DNA TGCGCCAGCAGCTGGGACTCTAGCTCCTACAATGAGCAGTTCTTC. Translation: CASSWDSSSYNEQFF. The chain links TRBV5-1 to TRBJ2-1; perhaps TRBD2 as D (6 bases). This CDR3 is built from 15 residues. Per germline, CDR1 SGHRS and CDR2 YFSETQ. V dropped 3 bases and J dropped 0 bases, with 10 bases sitting between them.